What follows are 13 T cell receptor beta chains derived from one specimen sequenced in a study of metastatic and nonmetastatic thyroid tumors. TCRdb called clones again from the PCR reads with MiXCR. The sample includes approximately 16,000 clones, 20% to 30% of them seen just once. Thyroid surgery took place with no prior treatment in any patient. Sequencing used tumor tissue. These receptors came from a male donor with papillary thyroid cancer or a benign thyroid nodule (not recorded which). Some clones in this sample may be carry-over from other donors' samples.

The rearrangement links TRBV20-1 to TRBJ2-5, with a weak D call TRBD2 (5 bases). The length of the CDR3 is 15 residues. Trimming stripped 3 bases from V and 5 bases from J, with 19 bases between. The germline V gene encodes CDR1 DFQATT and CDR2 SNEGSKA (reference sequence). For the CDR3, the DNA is TGCAGTGCTAGTGATCCGACAAGGAGCGGTGAGACCCAGTACTTC. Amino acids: CSASDPTRSGETQYF.

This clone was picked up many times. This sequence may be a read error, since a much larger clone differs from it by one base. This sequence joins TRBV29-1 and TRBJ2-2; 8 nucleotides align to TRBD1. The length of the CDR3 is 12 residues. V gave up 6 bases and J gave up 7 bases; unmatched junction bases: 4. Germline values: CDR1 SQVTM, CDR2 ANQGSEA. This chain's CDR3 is CSVGQGYGELFF. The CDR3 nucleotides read TGCAGCGTCGGACAGGGATACGGGGAGCTGTTTTTT.

As DNA, the CDR3 is TGTGCCAGCAGTCCCCGTAGACAAGATAATTCACCCCTCCACTTT. Protein product: CASSPRRQDNSPLHF. The rearrangement joins TRBV27 to TRBJ1-6; D is uncertain. V was cut by 5 bases and J by 5 bases, with 13 bases left in between. This CDR3 has 15 amino acids. CDR1 MNHEY and CDR2 SMNVEV come from the germline V gene (reference sequence).

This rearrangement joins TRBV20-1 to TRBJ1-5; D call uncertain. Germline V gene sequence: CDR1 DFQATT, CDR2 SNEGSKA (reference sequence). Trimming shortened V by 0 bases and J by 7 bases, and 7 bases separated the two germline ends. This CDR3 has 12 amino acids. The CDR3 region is CSARDMGQPQHF. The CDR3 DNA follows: TGCAGTGCTAGAGATATGGGGCAGCCCCAGCATTTT.

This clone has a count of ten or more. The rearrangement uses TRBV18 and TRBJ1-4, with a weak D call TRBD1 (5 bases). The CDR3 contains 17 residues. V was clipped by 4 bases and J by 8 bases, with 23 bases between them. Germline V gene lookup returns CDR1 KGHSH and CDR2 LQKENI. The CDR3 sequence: CASSQTGPPSGAEKLFF. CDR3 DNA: TGTGCCAGCTCACAAACCGGGCCCCCGAGCGGGGCGGAAAAACTGTTTTTT.

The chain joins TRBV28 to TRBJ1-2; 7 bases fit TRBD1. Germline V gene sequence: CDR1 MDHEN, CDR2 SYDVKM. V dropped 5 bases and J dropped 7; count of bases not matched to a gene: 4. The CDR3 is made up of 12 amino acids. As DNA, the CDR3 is TGTGCCAGCAGTGTACAGGGGATTGGCTACACCTTC. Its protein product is CASSVQGIGYTF.

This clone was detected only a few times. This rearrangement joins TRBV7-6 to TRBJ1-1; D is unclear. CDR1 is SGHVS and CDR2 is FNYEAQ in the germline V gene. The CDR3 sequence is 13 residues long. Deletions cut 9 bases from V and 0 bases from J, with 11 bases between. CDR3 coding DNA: TGTGCCAGTAGTGCCGGATTGAACACTGAAGCTTTCTTT. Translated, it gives CASSAGLNTEAFF.

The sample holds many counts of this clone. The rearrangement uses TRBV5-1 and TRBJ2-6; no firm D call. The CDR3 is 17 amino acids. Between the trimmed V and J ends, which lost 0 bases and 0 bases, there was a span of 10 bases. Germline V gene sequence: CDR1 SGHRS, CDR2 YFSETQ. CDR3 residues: CASSLVLGTSGANVLTF. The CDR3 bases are TGCGCCAGCAGCTTGGTTCTAGGAACCTCTGGGGCCAACGTCCTGACTTTC.

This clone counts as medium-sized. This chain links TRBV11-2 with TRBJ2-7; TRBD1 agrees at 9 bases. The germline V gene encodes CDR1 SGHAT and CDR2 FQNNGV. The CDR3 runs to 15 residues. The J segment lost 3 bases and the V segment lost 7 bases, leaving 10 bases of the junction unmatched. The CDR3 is CASTPYGTGIYEQYF. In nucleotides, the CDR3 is TGTGCCAGCACTCCCTACGGGACAGGGATCTACGAGCAGTACTTC.

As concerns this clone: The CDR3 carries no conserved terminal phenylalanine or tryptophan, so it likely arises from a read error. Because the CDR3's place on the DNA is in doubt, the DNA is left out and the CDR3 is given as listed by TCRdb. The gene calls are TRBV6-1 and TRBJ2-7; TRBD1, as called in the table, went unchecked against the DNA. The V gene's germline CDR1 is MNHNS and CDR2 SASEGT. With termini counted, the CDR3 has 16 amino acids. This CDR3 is CASTWGTMTGANEYYL.

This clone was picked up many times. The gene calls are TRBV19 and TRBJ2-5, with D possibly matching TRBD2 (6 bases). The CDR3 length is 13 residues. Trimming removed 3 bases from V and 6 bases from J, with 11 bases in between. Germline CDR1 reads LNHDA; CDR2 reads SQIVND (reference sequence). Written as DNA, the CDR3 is TGTGCCAGTAGTATGAGGGGAGGAAAGACCCAGTACTTC. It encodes CASSMRGGKTQYF. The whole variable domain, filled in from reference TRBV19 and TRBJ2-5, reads DGGITQSPKYLFRKEGQNVTLSCEQNLNHDAMYWYRQDPGQGLRLIYYSQIVNDFQKGDIAEGYSVSREKKESFPLTVTSAQKNPTAFYLCASSMRGGKTQYFGPGTRLLVL.

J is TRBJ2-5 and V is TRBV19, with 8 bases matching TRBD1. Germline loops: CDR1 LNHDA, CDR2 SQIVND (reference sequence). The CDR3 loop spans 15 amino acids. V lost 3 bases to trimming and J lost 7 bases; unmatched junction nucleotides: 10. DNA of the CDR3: TGTGCCAGTAGTATCAACGGGGACAGGTCTGGGACCCAGTACTTC. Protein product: CASSINGDRSGTQYF.

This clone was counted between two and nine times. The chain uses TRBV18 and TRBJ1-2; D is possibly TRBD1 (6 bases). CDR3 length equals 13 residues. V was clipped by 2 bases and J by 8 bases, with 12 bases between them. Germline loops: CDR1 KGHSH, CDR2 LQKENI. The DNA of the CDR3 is TGTGCCAGCTCACCAGAATCAGGGGTCGGCTACACCTTC. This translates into CASSPESGVGYTF.